A selection of T cell receptor beta chains follows, all from one sample in a study of cytomegalovirus exposure and HLA in healthy donors. Produced via immunoSEQ multiplex PCR; TCRdb's table is partial and in-frame only. Of approximately 180,000 clones detected, about 90% appear once; the ten largest clones hold about 0.21%. Sequencing was carried out using PBMCs. Receptor source: a girl under two years old in good health and CMV-seronegative. CDR3s include the opening cysteine and the closing phenylalanine or tryptophan. The D gene is left open where the match is weak. The listing skips clone size in some rows; elsewhere it reads once, few, many or a size class.

V	size	D	J	DNA	CDR3
TRBV12-5	NA	TRBD1	TRBJ1-5	TGTGCTAGTGGTTTGGTACTCAGGCAGGGGGGACATAGCAATCAGCCCCAGCATTTT	CASGLVLRQGGHSNQPQHF
TRBV13	NA	TRBD2	TRBJ2-7	TGTGCCAGCAGCTTAGGCCACGGGAGGGGCGAGCAGTACTTC	CASSLGHGRGEQYF
TRBV5-1	NA	NA	TRBJ1-1	TGCGCCAGCAGCTTGGGACTAAACACTGAAGCTTTCTTT	CASSLGLNTEAFF
TRBV5-4	NA	TRBD2	TRBJ2-1	TGTGCCAGCAGCTTGGGGAGGGCTAGCGGAGGGAATGAGCAGTTCTTC	CASSLGRASGGNEQFF
TRBV4-1	NA	TRBD1	TRBJ1-2	TGCGCCAGCAGCCAATGGTTGGACAGGGGGAGCTATGGCTACACCTTC	CASSQWLDRGSYGYTF
TRBV5-4	NA	TRBD2	TRBJ2-7	TGTGCCAGCAGCTGGGCGGGGGGAGGGCCGAATGAGCAGTACTTC	CASSWAGGGPNEQYF
TRBV9	NA	NA	TRBJ2-3	TGTGCCAGCAGTGTAGGCGGGGCCCACACAGATACGCAGTATTTT	CASSVGGAHTDTQYF
TRBV27	NA	NA	TRBJ1-1	TGTGCCAGCAGTATCAGTAAGAACACTGAAGCTTTCTTT	CASSISKNTEAFF
TRBV7-9	NA	NA	TRBJ1-6	TGTGCCAGCACCTTGGGGAGGGGAGGTTCACCCCTCCACTTT	CASTLGRGGSPLHF
TRBV4-1	NA	NA	TRBJ1-3	TGCGCCAGCAGCCAAGACGGGGGATGGGGAAACACCATATATTTT	CASSQDGGWGNTIYF
TRBV6-5	NA	NA	TRBJ2-1	TGTGCCAGCAGTTTCCTGACAGACTACAATGAGCAGTTCTTC	CASSFLTDYNEQFF
TRBV7-9	NA	TRBD2	TRBJ2-1	TGTGCCAGCAGATATACTAGCGGGAGAGTCGGGTACAATGAGCAGTTCTTC	CASRYTSGRVGYNEQFF
TRBV9	NA	NA	TRBJ2-7	TGTGCCAGCAGCACATATGCAGAATCCTACGAGCAGTACTTC	CASSTYAESYEQYF
TRBV6-5	once	NA	TRBJ1-4	TGTGCCAGCAGTCCGGACAGTAATGAAAAACTGTTTTTT	CASSPDSNEKLFF
TRBV7-9	NA	NA	TRBJ1-6	TGTGCCAGCGAAATTAATAGGGGGTCACCCCTCCACTTT	CASEINRGSPLHF
TRBV9	few	TRBD2	TRBJ2-2	TGTGCCAGCAGCGTTACAGCGGGAGGGCCGATTGGGACCGGGGAGCTGTTTTTT	CASSVTAGGPIGTGELFF
TRBV5-6	NA	NA	TRBJ2-3	TGTGCCAGCAGTAGGACAGCTCCTCCTTTCACAGATACGCAGTATTTT	CASSRTAPPFTDTQYF
TRBV6-1	NA	NA	TRBJ2-1	TGTGCCAGCAGTGAAGGGGGGACATACAATGAGCAGTTCTTC	CASSEGGTYNEQFF
TRBV6-1	NA	TRBD1	TRBJ2-7	TGTGCCAGCAGTTCTTGGGGACAGGGAGCCTACGAGCAGTACTTC	CASSSWGQGAYEQYF
TRBV19	NA	TRBD1	TRBJ1-5	TGTGCCAGTAGTATTACCCCAGGGGGTGGCAATCAGCCCCAGCATTTT	CASSITPGGGNQPQHF
TRBV5-1	NA	TRBD1	TRBJ1-2	TGCGCCAGCAGCCGACGGACAGGGGAAGGCTACACCTTC	CASSRRTGEGYTF
TRBV7-9	NA	NA	TRBJ2-3	TGTGCCAGCAGCTTGATTGCAGGGGGGCCAGATACGCAGTATTTT	CASSLIAGGPDTQYF
TRBV18	NA	NA	TRBJ1-2	TGTGCCAGCTCACCACCGGTCAGGGAGGCTGGCTACACCTTC	CASSPPVREAGYTF
TRBV6-1	NA	NA	TRBJ2-7	TGTGCCAGCAGAGAGACAGCAGGGCAGTACTTC	CASRETAGQYF
TRBV30	once	NA	TRBJ2-5	TGTGCCTGGTGCTCCGGAGATCAAGAGACCCAGTACTTC	CAWCSGDQETQYF
TRBV4-1	NA	TRBD1	TRBJ2-7	TGCGCCAGCAGCCAAGCTGACAGGGGTTACGAGCAGTACTTC	CASSQADRGYEQYF
TRBV30	NA	NA	TRBJ1-3	TGTGCCTGGAGGCGGACAGTGCGGGGGGACACCATATATTTT	CAWRRTVRGDTIYF
TRBV7-9	NA	TRBD2	TRBJ2-5	TGTTCCAGCAGCTTAAACGGGCTAGCGGGGGGGAAACAAGAGACCCAGTACTTC	CSSSLNGLAGGKQETQYF
TRBV5-1	NA	TRBD2	TRBJ2-1	TGCGCCAGCAGCTTGAGGGCTAGCGGACCAGACTACAATGAGCAGTTCTTC	CASSLRASGPDYNEQFF
TRBV10-3	NA	NA	TRBJ2-1	TGTGCCATCAGCCTCGAGACTAGTACTGAGCAGTTCTTC	CAISLETSTEQFF
TRBV9	NA	TRBD2	TRBJ2-3	TGTGCCAGCAGCGTAGATCCCCCCGGACTAGCGGACACAGATACGCAGTATTTT	CASSVDPPGLADTDTQYF
TRBV4-3	NA	NA	TRBJ1-4	TGCGCCAGCAGCCGCCAGGCAACTAATGAAAAACTGTTTTTT	CASSRQATNEKLFF
TRBV5-5	NA	TRBD2	TRBJ2-7	TGTGCCAGCAGCGTAAGTAGCGGGAGGGCCCCCTACGAGCAGTACTTC	CASSVSSGRAPYEQYF
TRBV5-1	NA	TRBD1	TRBJ1-6	TGCGCCAGCAGCCCGTGGGGACAGGGTGAAGATGGGAGTTCACCCCTCCACTTT	CASSPWGQGEDGSSPLHF
TRBV6-1	NA	NA	TRBJ1-2	TGTGCCAGCAGTGAAAGGTGGGGCAGTCGGTCCCCCAACTATGGCTACACCTTC	CASSERWGSRSPNYGYTF
TRBV18	once	NA	TRBJ2-2	TGTGCCAGCTCACCGGCGGGCGGGCAGTACACCGGGGAGCTGTTTTTT	CASSPAGGQYTGELFF
TRBV27	NA	TRBD1	TRBJ1-4	TGTGCCAGCAGTTTAGGGACAGGGAAGGACGAAAAACTGTTTTTT	CASSLGTGKDEKLFF
TRBV19	NA	NA	TRBJ1-5	TGTGCCAGTAGTAGTAGGGGTGCGAGCAATCAGCCCCAGCATTTT	CASSSRGASNQPQHF
TRBV9	NA	TRBD2	TRBJ2-3	TGTGCCAGCAGCGTAGGGGGACTAGCGAAAGATACGCAGTATTTT	CASSVGGLAKDTQYF
TRBV19	NA	NA	TRBJ1-2	TGTGCCAGTAGTACCCGAACAGGGTCTGTCTATGGCTACACCTTC	CASSTRTGSVYGYTF
TRBV7-9	NA	NA	TRBJ1-5	TGTGCCAGCAGCTTAGCGCAAGGTTCGGGCAGGGTGGGCAATCAGCCCCAGCATTTT	CASSLAQGSGRVGNQPQHF
TRBV4-2	NA	TRBD1	TRBJ1-5	TGTGCCAGCAGCCAAGAGACAGGGGGCATGGATCAGCCCCAGCATTTT	CASSQETGGMDQPQHF
TRBV10-3	once	NA	TRBJ2-2	TGTGCCACTCAACCCTGGACAGACAACACCGGGGAGCTGTTTTTT	CATQPWTDNTGELFF
TRBV6-5	NA	TRBD1	TRBJ2-1	TGTGCCAGCAGTTCCGGGACAGCGGCCCGGGGTGAGCAGTTCTTC	CASSSGTAARGEQFF
TRBV5-1	NA	TRBD2	TRBJ2-7	TGCGCCAGCAGCTTTGACTTTACTAGCGCCTACGAGCAGTACTTC	CASSFDFTSAYEQYF
TRBV6-5	NA	TRBD1	TRBJ1-4	TGTGCCAGCAGTTACTCGACAGGGTTTGAAAAACTGTTTTTT	CASSYSTGFEKLFF
TRBV2	few	NA	TRBJ1-2	TGTGCCAGCAGTGGCAGGGGTCCCCTATTCTTCGCCTTC	CASSGRGPLFFAF
TRBV7-6	NA	TRBD2	TRBJ2-1	TGTGCCAGCAGCTGGGGTCTAGCGGGAGAGTCCTACAATGAGCAGTTCTTC	CASSWGLAGESYNEQFF
TRBV7-3	NA	TRBD1	TRBJ2-7	TGTGCCAGCAGCCGGACAGGGGGTTCTGACGAGCAGTACTTC	CASSRTGGSDEQYF
TRBV11-2	NA	TRBD1	TRBJ1-5	TGTGCCAGCAGACAGGGGGAAGGGCAGCCCCAGCATTTT	CASRQGEGQPQHF
TRBV6-6	NA	TRBD2	TRBJ2-7	TGTGCCAGCAGCCGCCTACTAGCGCACGAGCAGTACTTC	CASSRLLAHEQYF
TRBV6-5	NA	NA	TRBJ1-2	TGTGCCAGCAGTTACTCGGGACATGCCTATGGCTACACCTTC	CASSYSGHAYGYTF
TRBV5-1	NA	TRBD1	TRBJ2-3	TGCGCCAGCAGACACGGACAGGGGGCCCCCGATACGCAGTATTTT	CASRHGQGAPDTQYF
TRBV30	NA	TRBD1	TRBJ1-5	TGTGCCTGGAGTGTACGAGGGGGCTGGCAGCCCCAGCATTTT	CAWSVRGGWQPQHF
TRBV2	NA	TRBD2	TRBJ2-1	TGTGCCAGCCACGGGGGGGCCTCCTACAATGAGCAGTTCTTC	CASHGGASYNEQFF
TRBV5-5	NA	NA	TRBJ2-2	TGTGCCAGCAGCTTAAAAACAGTCACCGGGGAGCTGTTTTTT	CASSLKTVTGELFF
TRBV30	once	NA	TRBJ2-3	TGTGCCTGGAGTCCCTACTCCACAGATACGCAGTATTTT	CAWSPYSTDTQYF